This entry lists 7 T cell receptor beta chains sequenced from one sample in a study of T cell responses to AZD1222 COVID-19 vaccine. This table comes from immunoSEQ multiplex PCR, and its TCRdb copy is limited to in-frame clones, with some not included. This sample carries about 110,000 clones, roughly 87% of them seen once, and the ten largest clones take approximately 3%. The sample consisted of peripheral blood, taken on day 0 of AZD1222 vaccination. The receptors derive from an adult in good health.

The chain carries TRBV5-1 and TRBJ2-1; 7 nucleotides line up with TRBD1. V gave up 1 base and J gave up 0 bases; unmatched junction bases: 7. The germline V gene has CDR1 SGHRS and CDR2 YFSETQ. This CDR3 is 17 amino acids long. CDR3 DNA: TGCGCCAGCAGCTTGAGGGCGGACAGGCCCTCCTACAATGAGCAGTTCTTC. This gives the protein CASSLRADRPSYNEQFF.

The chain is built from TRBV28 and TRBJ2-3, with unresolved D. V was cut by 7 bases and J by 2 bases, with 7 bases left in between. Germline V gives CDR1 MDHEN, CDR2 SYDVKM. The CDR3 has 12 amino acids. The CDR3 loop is CASKRNTDTQYF. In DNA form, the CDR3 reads TGTGCCAGCAAACGGAACACAGATACGCAGTATTTT.

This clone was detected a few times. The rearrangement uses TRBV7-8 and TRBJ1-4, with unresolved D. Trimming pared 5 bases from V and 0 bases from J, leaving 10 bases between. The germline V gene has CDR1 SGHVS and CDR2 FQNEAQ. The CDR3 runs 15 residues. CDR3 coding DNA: TGTGCCAGCAGCCCGAGACATGCAACTAATGAAAAACTGTTTTTT. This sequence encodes CASSPRHATNEKLFF.

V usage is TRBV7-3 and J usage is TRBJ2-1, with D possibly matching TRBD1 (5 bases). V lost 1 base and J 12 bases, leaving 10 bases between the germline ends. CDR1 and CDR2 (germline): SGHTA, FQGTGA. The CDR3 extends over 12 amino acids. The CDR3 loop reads CASSLSGAGQFF. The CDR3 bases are TGTGCCAGCAGCTTAAGTGGGGCTGGGCAGTTCTTC.

CDR3 sequence (DNA): TGTGCCAGTACCATGGCACTCTTGAACACTGAAGCTTTCTTT. Translating it yields CASTMALLNTEAFF. The V gene is TRBV19, the J gene TRBJ1-1; no clear D. CDR1 and CDR2 from the germline V gene are LNHDA and SQIVND (reference sequence). Trimming cost V 7 bases and J 0 bases, with 12 bases left between them. This CDR3 spans 14 amino acids.

CDR3 protein: CASSLPPDRNTEAFF. CDR3 bases: TGTGCCAGCAGCCTCCCGCCGGACAGGAACACTGAAGCTTTCTTT. The chain has TRBV5-5 and TRBJ1-1; TRBD1 might be the D (6 bases). CDR1 is SGHKS and CDR2 is YYEKEE in the germline V gene (reference sequence). There are 15 residues in the CDR3. V shed 4 bases and J shed 1 base, with 14 bases lying between them. Full variable domain (rest looked up from reference TRBV5-5 and TRBJ1-1): DAGVTQSPTHLIKTRGQQVTLRCSPISGHKSVSWYQQVLGQGPQFIFQYYEKEERGRGNFPDRFSARQFPNYSSELNVNALLLGDSALYLCASSLPPDRNTEAFFGQGTRLTVV.

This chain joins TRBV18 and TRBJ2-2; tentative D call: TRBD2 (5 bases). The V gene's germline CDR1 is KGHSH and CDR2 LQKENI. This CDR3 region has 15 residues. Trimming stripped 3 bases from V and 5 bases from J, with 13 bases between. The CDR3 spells CASSPYGVGTGELFF. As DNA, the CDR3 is TGTGCCAGCTCACCCTACGGGGTTGGGACCGGGGAGCTGTTTTTT.